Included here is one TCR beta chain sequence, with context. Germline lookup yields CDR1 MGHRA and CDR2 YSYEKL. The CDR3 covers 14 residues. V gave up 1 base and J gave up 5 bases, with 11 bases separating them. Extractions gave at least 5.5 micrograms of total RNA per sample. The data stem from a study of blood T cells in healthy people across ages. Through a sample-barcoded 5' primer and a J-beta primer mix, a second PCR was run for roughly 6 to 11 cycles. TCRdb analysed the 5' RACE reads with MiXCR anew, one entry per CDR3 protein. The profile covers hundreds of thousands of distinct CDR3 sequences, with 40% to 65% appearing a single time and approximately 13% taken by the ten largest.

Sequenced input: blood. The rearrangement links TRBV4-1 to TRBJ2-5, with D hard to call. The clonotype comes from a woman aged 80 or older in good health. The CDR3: CASSQGSYPETQYF. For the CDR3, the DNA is TGCGCCAGCAGCCAAGGGTCGTACCCGGAGACCCAGTACTTC.